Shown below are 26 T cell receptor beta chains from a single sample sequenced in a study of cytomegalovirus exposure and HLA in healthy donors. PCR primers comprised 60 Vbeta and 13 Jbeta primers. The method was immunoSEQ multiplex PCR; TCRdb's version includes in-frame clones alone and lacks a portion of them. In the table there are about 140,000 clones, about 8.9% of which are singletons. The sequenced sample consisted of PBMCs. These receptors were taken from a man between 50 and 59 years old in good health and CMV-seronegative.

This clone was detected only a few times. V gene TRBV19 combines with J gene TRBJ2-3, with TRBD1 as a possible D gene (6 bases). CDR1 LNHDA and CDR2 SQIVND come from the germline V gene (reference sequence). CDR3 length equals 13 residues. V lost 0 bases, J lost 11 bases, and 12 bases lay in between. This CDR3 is CASSIDRRGQQYF. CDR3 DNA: TGTGCCAGTAGTATAGATCGAAGGGGACAGCAGTATTTT. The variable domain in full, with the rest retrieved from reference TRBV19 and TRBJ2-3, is DGGITQSPKYLFRKEGQNVTLSCEQNLNHDAMYWYRQDPGQGLRLIYYSQIVNDFQKGDIAEGYSVSREKKESFPLTVTSAQKNPTAFYLCASSIDRRGQQYFGPGTRLTVL.

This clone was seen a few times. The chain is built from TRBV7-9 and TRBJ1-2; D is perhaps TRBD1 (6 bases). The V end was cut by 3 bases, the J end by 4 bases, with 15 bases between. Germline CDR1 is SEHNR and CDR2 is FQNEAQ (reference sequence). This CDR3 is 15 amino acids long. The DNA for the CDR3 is TGTGCCAGCAGCTTGGGGGCCTCGACGGGCTATGGCTACACCTTC. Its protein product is CASSLGASTGYGYTF.

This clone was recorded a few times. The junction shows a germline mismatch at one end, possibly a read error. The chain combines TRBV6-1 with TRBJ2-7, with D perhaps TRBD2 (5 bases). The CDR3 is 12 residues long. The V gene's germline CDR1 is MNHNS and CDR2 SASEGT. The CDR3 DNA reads TGTGCCAGCAGTGAAGGAGGGCGGCCCCTGAACTTC. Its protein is CASSEGGRPLNF.

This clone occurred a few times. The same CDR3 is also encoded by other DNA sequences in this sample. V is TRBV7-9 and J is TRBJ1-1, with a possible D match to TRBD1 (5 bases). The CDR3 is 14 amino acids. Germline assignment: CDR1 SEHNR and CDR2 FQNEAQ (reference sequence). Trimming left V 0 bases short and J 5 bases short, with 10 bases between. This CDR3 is CASSLASGGTEAFF. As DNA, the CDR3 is TGTGCCAGCAGCTTAGCGAGCGGGGGAACTGAAGCTTTCTTT.

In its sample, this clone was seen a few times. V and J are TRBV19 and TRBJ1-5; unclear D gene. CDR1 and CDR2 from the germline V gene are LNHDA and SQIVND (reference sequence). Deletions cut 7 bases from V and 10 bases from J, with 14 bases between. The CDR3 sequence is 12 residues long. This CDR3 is CASNIDMGPQHF. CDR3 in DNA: TGTGCCAGTAATATCGACATGGGCCCCCAGCATTTT.

CDR3 loop: CASRNSRGTDTQYF. CDR3 in DNA: TGTGCCAGCAGAAACTCCAGAGGGACAGATACGCAGTATTTT. The V and J genes are TRBV2 and TRBJ2-3; weak D call: TRBD2 (5 bases). Trimming took 6 bases from V and 3 from J, leaving 13 bases between them. The CDR3 sequence is 14 residues long. From germline, CDR1 is SNHLY and CDR2 FYNNEI.

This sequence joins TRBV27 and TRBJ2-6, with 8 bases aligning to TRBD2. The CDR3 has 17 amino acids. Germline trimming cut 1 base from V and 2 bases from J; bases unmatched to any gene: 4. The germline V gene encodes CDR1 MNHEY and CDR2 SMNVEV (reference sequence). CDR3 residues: CASSLYGGATGANVLTF. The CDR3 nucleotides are TGTGCCAGCAGTTTATACGGGGGGGCCACTGGGGCCAACGTCCTGACTTTC.

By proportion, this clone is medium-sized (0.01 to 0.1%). In DNA, the CDR3 is TGTGCCAGCCACAGCTCTGGAAACACCATATATTTT. Its translation: CASHSSGNTIYF. This sequence joins TRBV6-1 and TRBJ1-3; the D is unclear. This CDR3 has 12 residues. Trimming pared 8 bases from V and 0 bases from J, leaving 5 bases between. In germline, CDR1 is MNHNS, CDR2 SASEGT.

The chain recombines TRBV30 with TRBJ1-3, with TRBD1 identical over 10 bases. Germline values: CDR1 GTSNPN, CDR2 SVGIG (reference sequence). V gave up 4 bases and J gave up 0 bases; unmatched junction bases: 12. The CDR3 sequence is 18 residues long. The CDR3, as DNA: TGTGCCTGGAACCCGTCGGACAGGGGGATCATCTCTGGAAACACCATATATTTT. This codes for CAWNPSDRGIISGNTIYF.

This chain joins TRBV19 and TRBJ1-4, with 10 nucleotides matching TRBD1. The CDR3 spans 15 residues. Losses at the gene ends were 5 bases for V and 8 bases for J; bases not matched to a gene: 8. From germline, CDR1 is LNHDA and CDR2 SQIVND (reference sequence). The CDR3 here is CASSPRQGAEEKLFF. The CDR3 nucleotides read TGTGCCAGTAGTCCCAGACAGGGGGCGGAAGAAAAACTGTTTTTT.

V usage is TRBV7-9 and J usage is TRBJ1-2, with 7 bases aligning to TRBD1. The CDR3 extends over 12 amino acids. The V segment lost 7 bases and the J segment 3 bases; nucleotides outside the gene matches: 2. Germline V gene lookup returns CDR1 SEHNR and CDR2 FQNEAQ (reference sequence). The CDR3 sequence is CASNQGDYGYTF. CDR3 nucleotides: TGTGCCAGCAACCAGGGGGACTATGGCTACACCTTC.

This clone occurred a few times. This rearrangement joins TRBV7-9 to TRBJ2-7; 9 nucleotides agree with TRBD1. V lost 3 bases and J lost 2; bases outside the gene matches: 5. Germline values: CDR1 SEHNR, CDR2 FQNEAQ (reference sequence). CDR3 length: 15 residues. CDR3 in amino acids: CASSLTGQGTYEQYF. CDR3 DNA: TGTGCCAGCAGCTTGACGGGACAGGGTACCTACGAGCAGTACTTC. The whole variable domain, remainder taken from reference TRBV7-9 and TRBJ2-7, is DTGVSQNPRHKITKRGQNVTFRCDPISEHNRLYWYRQTLGQGPEFLTYFQNEAQLEKSRLLSDRFSAERPKGSFSTLEIQRTEQGDSAMYLCASSLTGQGTYEQYFGPGTRLTVT.

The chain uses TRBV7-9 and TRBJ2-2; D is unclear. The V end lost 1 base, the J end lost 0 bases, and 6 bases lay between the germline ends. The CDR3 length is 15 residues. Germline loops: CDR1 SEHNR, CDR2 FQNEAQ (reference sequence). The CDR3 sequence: CASSLGETNTGELFF. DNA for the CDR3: TGTGCCAGCAGCTTAGGCGAGACGAACACCGGGGAGCTGTTTTTT.

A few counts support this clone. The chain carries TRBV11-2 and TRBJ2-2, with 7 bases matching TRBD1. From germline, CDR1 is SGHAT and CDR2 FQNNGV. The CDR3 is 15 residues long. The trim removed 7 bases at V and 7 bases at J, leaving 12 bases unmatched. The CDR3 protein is CASTRAKGAIGELFF. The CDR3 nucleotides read TGTGCCAGCACCCGGGCGAAGGGGGCCATCGGGGAGCTGTTTTTT.

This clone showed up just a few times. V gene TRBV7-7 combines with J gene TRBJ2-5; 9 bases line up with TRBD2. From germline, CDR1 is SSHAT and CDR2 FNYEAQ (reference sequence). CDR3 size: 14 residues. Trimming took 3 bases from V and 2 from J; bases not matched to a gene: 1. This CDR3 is CASSLAGGQETQYF. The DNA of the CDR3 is TGTGCCAGCAGCTTGGCGGGGGGGCAAGAGACCCAGTACTTC.

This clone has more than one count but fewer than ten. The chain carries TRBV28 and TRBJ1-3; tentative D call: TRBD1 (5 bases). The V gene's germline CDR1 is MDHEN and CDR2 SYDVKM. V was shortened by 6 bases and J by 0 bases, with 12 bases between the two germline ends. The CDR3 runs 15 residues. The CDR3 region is CASRLEGNSGNTIYF. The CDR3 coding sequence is TGTGCCAGCAGGCTGGAGGGGAACTCTGGAAACACCATATATTTT.

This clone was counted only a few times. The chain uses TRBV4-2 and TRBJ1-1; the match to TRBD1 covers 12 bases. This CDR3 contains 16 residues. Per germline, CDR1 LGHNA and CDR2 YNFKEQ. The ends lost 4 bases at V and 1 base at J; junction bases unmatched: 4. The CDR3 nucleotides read TGTGCCAGCAGCCGTGGGACAGGGGGCTCGAACACTGAAGCTTTCTTT. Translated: CASSRGTGGSNTEAFF.

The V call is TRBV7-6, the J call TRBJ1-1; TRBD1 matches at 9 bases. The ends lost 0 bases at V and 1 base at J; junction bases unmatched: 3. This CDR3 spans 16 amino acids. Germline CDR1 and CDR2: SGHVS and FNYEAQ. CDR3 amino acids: CASSLATGGRNTEAFF. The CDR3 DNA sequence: TGTGCCAGCAGCTTAGCTACAGGGGGCAGGAACACTGAAGCTTTCTTT.

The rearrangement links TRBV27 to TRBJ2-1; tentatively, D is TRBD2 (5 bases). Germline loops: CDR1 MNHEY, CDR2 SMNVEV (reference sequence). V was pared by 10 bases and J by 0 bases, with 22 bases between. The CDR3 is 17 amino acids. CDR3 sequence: CAIARRVFGISYNEQFF. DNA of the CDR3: TGTGCCATCGCACGGCGGGTTTTCGGGATCTCCTACAATGAGCAGTTCTTC.

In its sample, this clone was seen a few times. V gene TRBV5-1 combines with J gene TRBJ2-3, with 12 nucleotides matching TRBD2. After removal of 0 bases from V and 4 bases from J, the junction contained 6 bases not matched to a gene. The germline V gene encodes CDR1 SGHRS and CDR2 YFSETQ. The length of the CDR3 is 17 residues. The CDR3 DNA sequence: TGCGCCAGCAGCTTGGCGGCTAGCGGGGGGGGACCAGATACGCAGTATTTT. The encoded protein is CASSLAASGGGPDTQYF.

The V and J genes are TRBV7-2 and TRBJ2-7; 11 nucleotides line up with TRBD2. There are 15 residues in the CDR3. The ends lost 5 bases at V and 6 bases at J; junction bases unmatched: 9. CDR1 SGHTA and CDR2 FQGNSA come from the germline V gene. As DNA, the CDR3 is TGTGCCAGCAGCGTTCTAGCGGGAGGAATGGTCGAGCAGTACTTC. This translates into CASSVLAGGMVEQYF.

CDR3 bases: TGTGCCAGTAGTAAGAGGGGGTCAGATACGCAGTATTTT. Encoded protein: CASSKRGSDTQYF. The chain has TRBV19 and TRBJ2-3; TRBD1 is a possible D gene (6 bases). Trimming took 4 bases from V and 4 from J, leaving 9 bases between them. This CDR3 comprises 13 residues. The germline CDR1 and CDR2 sequences are LNHDA and SQIVND (reference sequence).

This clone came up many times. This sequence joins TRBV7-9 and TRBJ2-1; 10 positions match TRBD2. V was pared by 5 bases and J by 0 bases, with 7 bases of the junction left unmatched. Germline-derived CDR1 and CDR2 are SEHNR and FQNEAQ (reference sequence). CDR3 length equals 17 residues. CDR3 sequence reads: CASSPSRLAGSYNEQFF. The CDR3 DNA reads TGTGCCAGCAGCCCCTCCCGACTAGCGGGCTCCTACAATGAGCAGTTCTTC.

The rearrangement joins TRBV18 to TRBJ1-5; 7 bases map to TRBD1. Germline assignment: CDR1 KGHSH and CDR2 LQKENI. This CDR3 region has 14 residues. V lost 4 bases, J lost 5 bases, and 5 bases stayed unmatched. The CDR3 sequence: CASSQRQGDQPQHF. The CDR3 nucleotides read TGTGCCAGCTCACAGCGACAGGGCGATCAGCCCCAGCATTTT.

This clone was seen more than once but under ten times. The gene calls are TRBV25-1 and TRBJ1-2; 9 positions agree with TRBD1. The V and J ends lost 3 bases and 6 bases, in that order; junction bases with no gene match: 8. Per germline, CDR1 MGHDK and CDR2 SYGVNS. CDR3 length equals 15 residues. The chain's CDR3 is CASSDPGTGSDGYTF. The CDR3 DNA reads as TGTGCCAGCAGTGACCCCGGGACAGGGAGCGATGGCTACACCTTC.

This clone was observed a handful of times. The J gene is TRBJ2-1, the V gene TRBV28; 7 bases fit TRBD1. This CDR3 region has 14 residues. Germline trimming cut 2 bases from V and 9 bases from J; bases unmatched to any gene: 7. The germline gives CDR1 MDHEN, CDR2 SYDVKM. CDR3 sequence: CASSLRGRQSEQFF. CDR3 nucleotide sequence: TGTGCCAGCAGTTTAAGGGGGCGGCAATCTGAGCAGTTCTTC. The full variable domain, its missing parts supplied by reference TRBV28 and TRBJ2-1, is DVKVTQSSRYLVKRTGEKVFLECVQDMDHENMFWYRQDPGLGLRLIYFSYDVKMKEKGDIPEGYSVSREKKERFSLILESASTNQTSMYLCASSLRGRQSEQFFGPGTRLTVL.